This passage covers 2 T cell receptor beta chains from one sample sequenced in a study of blood T cell repertoires in COVID-19. Repertoires were generated with immunoSEQ multiplex PCR, while TCRdb's copy carries only in-frame clones and drops some. The sample includes around 70,000 clones, 65% to 85% of them seen just once. The sample taken for sequencing was peripheral blood. Every receptor here comes from a man aged 50 to 59 with COVID-19, enrolled during active disease.

This clone came up once. The chain uses TRBV30 and TRBJ1-3, with D unresolved. Trimming stripped 3 bases from V and 0 bases from J, with 12 bases between. From germline, CDR1 is GTSNPN and CDR2 SVGIG (reference sequence). This CDR3 comprises 15 residues. The CDR3 region is CAWRPGGLSGNTIYF. The CDR3 nucleotides read TGTGCCTGGAGGCCCGGAGGACTCTCTGGAAACACCATATATTTT.

The chain joins TRBV5-1 to TRBJ2-7; no clear D gene. V was pared by 0 bases and J by 1 base, with 5 bases between. The CDR3 consists of 13 residues. Germline V lookup: CDR1 SGHRS, CDR2 YFSETQ. CDR3 region: CASSLAQSYEQYF. CDR3 nucleotide sequence: TGCGCCAGCAGCTTGGCCCAGTCCTACGAGCAGTACTTC.